A single sample is the source of the 10 T cell receptor beta chains below, sequenced in a study of quantifying T cell responses using KT2 cells. Study information: RNA was reverse transcribed with TCR alpha and beta constant-region primers.

The cDNA 3' end received a ligated oligonucleotide with a UMI. The first PCR ran roughly 4 cycles with an equimolar RC1.1 and RC1.2 beta primer mix. TCRdb re-analysed the UMI-ligation and nested PCR reads in MiXCR, keeping a single row per CDR3 protein. The data show about 30,000 distinct CDR3 sequences, 7.3% seen once. The specimen was PBMCs spiked with cells of the T cell clone KT2. These receptors all come from a human donor.

V usage is TRBV6-6 and J usage is TRBJ1-5; a weak D match, TRBD1 (6 bases). Trimming stripped 2 bases from V and 7 bases from J, with 15 bases between. CDR1 MNHNY and CDR2 SVGAGI come from the germline V gene (reference sequence). The CDR3 is 15 residues long. The CDR3 protein is CASSYRTGMKQPQHF. DNA for the CDR3: TGTGCCAGCAGTTACCGAACAGGGATGAAACAGCCCCAGCATTTT.

This rearrangement joins TRBV7-2 to TRBJ1-1; D gene unclear. This CDR3 spans 14 amino acids. Trimming removed 2 bases at V and 5 bases at J, with 12 bases between. Germline values: CDR1 SGHTA, CDR2 FQGNSA. The CDR3 nucleotides read TGTGCCAGCAGCTTACAGGCCTTCGGGACTGAAGCTTTCTTT. Protein product: CASSLQAFGTEAFF.

This chain joins TRBV6-5 and TRBJ2-7; the D is unclear. Germline CDR1 and CDR2: MNHEY and SVGAGI. The length of the CDR3 is 14 residues. Trimming pared 2 bases from V and 2 bases from J, leaving 10 bases between. CDR3 protein: CASSYNVGTYEQYF. The CDR3 region has the DNA TGTGCCAGCAGTTACAACGTAGGGACCTACGAGCAGTACTTC.

This clonotype has at least ten counts. V and J are TRBV20-1 and TRBJ1-6, with D uncertain. The germline V and J ends were trimmed by 0 bases and 8 bases, with 8 bases remaining between them. CDR3 length equals 13 residues. Looked up from germline, CDR1 is DFQATT and CDR2 is SNEGSKA (reference sequence). CDR3: CSAREDGDSPLHF. CDR3 DNA: TGCAGTGCTAGAGAGGATGGGGATTCACCCCTCCACTTT.

Many counts were recorded for this clonotype. The J gene is TRBJ2-7, the V gene TRBV7-6; tentatively, D is TRBD1 or TRBD2 (5 bases each). V was shortened by 8 bases and J by 4 bases, with 18 bases between the two germline ends. This CDR3 has 14 residues. Germline values: CDR1 SGHVS, CDR2 FNYEAQ. The CDR3 spells CASSFRGTDYEQYF. The CDR3 nucleotides read TGTGCCAGCTCGTTTCGGGGCACTGATTACGAGCAGTACTTC.

Only a few counts were recorded for this clonotype. The chain couples TRBV7-2 to TRBJ2-6, with 8 bases fitting TRBD1. Germline V gene data show CDR1 as SGHTA and CDR2 as FQGNSA. The ends lost 5 bases at V and 2 bases at J; junction bases unmatched: 5. The CDR3 extends over 16 amino acids. DNA for the CDR3: TGTGCCAGCAGCCTAAAACAGGGGGCTGGGGCCAACGTCCTGACTTTC. Translated: CASSLKQGAGANVLTF. The variable domain in full, completed from reference TRBV7-2 and TRBJ2-6, reads GAGVSQSPSNKVTEKGKDVELRCDPISGHTALYWYRQSLGQGLEFLIYFQGNSAPDKSGLPSDRFSAERTGGSVSTLTIQRTQQEDSAVYLCASSLKQGAGANVLTFGAGSRLTVL.

In its sample, this clonotype was seen a few times. The rearrangement uses TRBV12-3 or TRBV12-4 and TRBJ2-1; TRBD2 aligns across 10 bases. V shed 0 bases and J 12 bases; nucleotides not matched to a gene: 8. This CDR3 comprises 15 residues. The CDR3: CASSLAREIAGGQFF. Here the CDR3 DNA reads TGTGCCAGCAGTTTAGCGCGGGAAATAGCGGGGGGGCAGTTCTTC.

This clonotype was picked up many times. The gene calls are TRBV12-3 or TRBV12-4 and TRBJ1-5; 7 bases are a match to TRBD1. Trimming at V came to 2 bases and at J to 2 bases, leaving 6 bases not matched to a gene. This CDR3 comprises 16 residues. CDR3: CASSLTDREGNQPQHF. The CDR3 bases are TGTGCCAGCAGTTTAACCGACAGGGAAGGCAATCAGCCCCAGCATTTT.

This clonotype was detected only a few times. The rearrangement links TRBV2 to TRBJ2-4; D call uncertain. The CDR3 covers 15 residues. Germline V lookup: CDR1 SNHLY, CDR2 FYNNEI. V lost 6 bases and J 0 bases, leaving 12 bases between the germline ends. DNA for the CDR3: TGTGCCAGCAGCCCCCCCGCCAGAGCCAAAAACATTCAGTACTTC. Translated, it gives CASSPPARAKNIQYF.

Details on this clonotype: Since a much larger clone is just one base distant, this may be a read error. The chain uses TRBV29-1 and TRBJ2-7; 8 nucleotides agree with TRBD2. Germline V gene lookup returns CDR1 SQVTM and CDR2 ANQGSEA. The CDR3 loop spans 16 amino acids. The V segment lost 6 bases and the J segment 3 bases; nucleotides outside the gene matches: 16. The CDR3 DNA is TGCAGCGTCTCGGACAGCGGGGGCCGCAAATGCTACGAGCAGTACTTC. This encodes CSVSDSGGRKCYEQYF.